Listed below are T cell receptor beta chains from one sample, sequenced in a study of monozygotic twins with inflammatory bowel disease. No DNA is given; TCRdb re-called the 5' RACE reads and lists each CDR3 protein once. The sample's table shows around 410,000 distinct CDR3 sequences. The specimen was blood. The receptors come from a human donor with ulcerative colitis or Crohn's disease, or a healthy co-twin of an affected twin (not recorded which). The CDR3 runs from the conserved cysteine through the conserved F or W.

>15|TRBJ2-3|TRBV10-2
CASSGDGTLTDTQYF
>15|TRBJ1-1|TRBV12-3/TRBV12-4
CASSFTRDQGQGTFF
>13|TRBJ2-3|TRBV5-1
CASRRDSTDTQYF
>14|TRBJ2-7|TRBV5-1
CASSPDGRSYEQYF
>14|TRBJ2-1|TRBV7-2
CASSRQGVSNEQFF
>15|TRBJ2-2|TRBV7-3
CASSSSSGNAGELFF
>15|TRBJ1-1|TRBV5-6
CASSLDPNRYTEAFF
>14|TRBJ1-1|TRBV6-6
CASSYGGGNTEAFF
>14|TRBJ1-2|TRBV7-2
CASSRQGSLYGYTF
>15|TRBJ2-5|TRBV25-1
CASSEVWDPWETQYF
>13|TRBJ2-7|TRBV6-1
CASSDPLSYEQYF
>14|TRBJ2-2|TRBV9
CASSRVFNTGELFF
>11|TRBJ2-7|TRBV7-8
CASSQRYEQYF
>15|TRBJ1-5|TRBV6-1
CASSLVQGGNQPQHF
>17|TRBJ2-1|TRBV7-6
CASSLAPAGGLTNEQFF
>15|TRBJ2-1|TRBV19
CASTKLGGPYNEQFF
>14|TRBJ1-4|TRBV12-3/TRBV12-4
CASRFQGGNEKLFF
>18|TRBJ2-1|TRBV20-1
CSATKGLAGSSSYNEQFF
>16|TRBJ2-3|TRBV6-5
CASSYSPRPSTDTQYF
>15|TRBJ2-2|TRBV5-1
CASSPGRGGPGELFF
>14|TRBJ2-7|TRBV20-1
CSALTSGRRYEQYF
>15|TRBJ1-1|TRBV5-1
CASSLWMATDTEAFF
>13|TRBJ1-5|TRBV12-3/TRBV12-4
CATRFSDNQPQHF
>11|TRBJ2-4|TRBV28
CASSFHAGTYF
>13|TRBJ1-1|TRBV6-5
CACSARMNTEAFF
>14|TRBJ2-7|TRBV20-1
CSARGTGNTYEQYF
>17|TRBJ2-2|TRBV24-1
CATSGTSGSGNTGELFF
>17|TRBJ1-3|TRBV25-1
CASSGPSGVYSGNTIYF
>14|TRBJ2-3|TRBV7-6
CASSLGTRADTQYF
>16|TRBJ2-5|TRBV4-3
CASSQDGTSEQETQYF
>15|TRBJ1-2|TRBV4-1
CASSRLEQGSYGYTF
>15|TRBJ1-5|TRBV30
CAWSVAGAVSQPQHF
>13|TRBJ2-5|TRBV29-1
CSVAEGTQETQYF
>13|TRBJ1-5|TRBV10-3
CAISGQGNQPQHF
>16|TRBJ2-7|TRBV18
CASSPLFTSSSYEQYF
>15|TRBJ2-5|TRBV5-4
CASNVREGGQETQYF
>16|TRBJ2-7|TRBV7-2
CASSHRPGQGAYEQYF
>15|TRBJ2-5|TRBV30
CAWSGTGQFRETQYF
>16|TRBJ2-2|TRBV5-5
CASSSRSGGSTGELFF
>17|TRBJ2-1|TRBV7-2
CASSLVGLAGGGSEQFF